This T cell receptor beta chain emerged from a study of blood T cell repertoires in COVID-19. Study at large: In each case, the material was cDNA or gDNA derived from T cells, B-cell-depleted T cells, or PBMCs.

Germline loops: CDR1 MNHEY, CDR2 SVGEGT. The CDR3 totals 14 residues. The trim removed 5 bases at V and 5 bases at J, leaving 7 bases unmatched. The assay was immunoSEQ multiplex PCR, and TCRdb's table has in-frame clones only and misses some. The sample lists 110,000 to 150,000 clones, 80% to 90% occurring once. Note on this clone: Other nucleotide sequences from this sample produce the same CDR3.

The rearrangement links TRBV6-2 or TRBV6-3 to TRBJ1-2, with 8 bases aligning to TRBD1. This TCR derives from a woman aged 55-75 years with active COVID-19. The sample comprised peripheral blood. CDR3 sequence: CASSRTGTGYGYTF. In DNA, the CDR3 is TGTGCCAGCAGTCGAACCGGGACAGGATATGGCTACACCTTC.